This T cell receptor (beta chain) was retrieved from a study of control samples from healthy donors and cancer patients. Trimming removed 2 bases from V and 5 bases from J, with 12 bases in between. CDR1 is MGHDK, CDR2 SYGVNS, per germline. The CDR3 spans 14 residues. Sequenced by immunoSEQ multiplex PCR; TCRdb stores in-frame clones only, minus some. Among about 90,000 clones listed, 93% were seen once. This chain connects TRBV25-1 to TRBJ1-2, with D unclear. This TCR was recovered from a woman younger than 45 in good health. Sequencing used blood. The CDR3 spells CASSESNRLYGYTF. The CDR3, as DNA: TGTGCCAGCAGTGAAAGTAACAGATTATATGGCTACACCTTC.